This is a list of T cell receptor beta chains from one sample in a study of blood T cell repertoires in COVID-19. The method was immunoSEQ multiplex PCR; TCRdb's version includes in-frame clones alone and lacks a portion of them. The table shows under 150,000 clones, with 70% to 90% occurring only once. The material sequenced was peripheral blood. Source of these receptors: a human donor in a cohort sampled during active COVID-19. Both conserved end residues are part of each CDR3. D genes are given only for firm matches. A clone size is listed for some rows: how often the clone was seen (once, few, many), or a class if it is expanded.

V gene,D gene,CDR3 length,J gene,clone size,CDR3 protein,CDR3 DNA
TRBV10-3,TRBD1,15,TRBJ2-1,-,CAISGGQASYNEQFF,TGTGCCATCAGTGGGGGACAGGCCTCCTACAATGAGCAGTTCTTC
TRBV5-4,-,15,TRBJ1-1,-,CASSYPGGVFPEAFF,TGTGCCAGCAGCTACCCCGGAGGGGTATTCCCTGAAGCTTTCTTT
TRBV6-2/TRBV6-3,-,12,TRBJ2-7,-,CASSLSSYEQYF,TGTGCCAGCAGCCTGAGCTCCTACGAGCAGTACTTC
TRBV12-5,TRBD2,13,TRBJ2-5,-,CASGPGRGETQYF,TGTGCTAGTGGTCCGGGGAGGGGAGAGACCCAGTACTTC
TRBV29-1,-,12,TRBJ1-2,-,CSVEVGQRGYTF,TGCAGCGTTGAAGTGGGACAAAGGGGCTACACCTTC
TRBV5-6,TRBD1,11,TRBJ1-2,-,CASRTGVDYTF,TGTGCCAGCAGGACAGGGGTTGACTACACCTTC
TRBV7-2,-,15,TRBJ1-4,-,CASSFQAMGLEKLFF,TGTGCCAGCAGCTTCCAGGCCATGGGGCTTGAAAAACTGTTTTTT
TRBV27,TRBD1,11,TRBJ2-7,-,CASGDRYEQYF,TGTGCCAGCGGGGACAGGTACGAGCAGTACTTC
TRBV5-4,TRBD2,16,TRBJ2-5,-,CASSSRLAGGQETQYF,TGTGCCAGCAGCTCCAGACTAGCGGGGGGACAAGAGACCCAGTACTTC
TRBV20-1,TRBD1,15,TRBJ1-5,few,CSASGIDRDNQPQHF,TGCAGTGCTAGTGGGATTGACAGGGACAATCAGCCCCAGCATTTT
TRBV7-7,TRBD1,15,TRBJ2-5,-,CASSTRQGQGETQYF,TGTGCTAGCAGCACTCGACAGGGGCAGGGGGAGACCCAGTACTTC
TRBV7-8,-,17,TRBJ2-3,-,CASSSRGAGEGTDTQYF,TGTGCCAGCAGCTCCCGGGGGGCAGGGGAGGGCACAGATACGCAGTATTTT
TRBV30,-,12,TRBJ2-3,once,CAWSVQADTQYF,TGTGCCTGGAGTGTACAGGCAGATACGCAGTATTTT
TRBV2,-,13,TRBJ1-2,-,CASSSDRTSGYTF,TGTGCCAGCAGTTCCGACAGGACGAGTGGCTACACCTTC
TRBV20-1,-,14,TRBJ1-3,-,CSASYTGAGNTIYF,TGCAGTGCTAGTTACACGGGGGCTGGAAACACCATATATTTT
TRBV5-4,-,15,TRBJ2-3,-,CASSLGPGGTDTQYF,TGTGCCAGCAGCTTGGGGCCCGGGGGCACAGATACGCAGTATTTT
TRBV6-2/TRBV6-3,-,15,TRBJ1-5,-,CASSGAYMGNQPQHF,TGTGCCAGCAGTGGGGCTTATATGGGCAATCAGCCCCAGCATTTT
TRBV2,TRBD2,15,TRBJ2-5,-,CASSETASGGETQYF,TGTGCCAGCAGTGAAACGGCTAGCGGGGGCGAGACCCAGTACTTC
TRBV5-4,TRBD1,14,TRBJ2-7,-,CASSPGQGPYEQYF,TGTGCCAGCAGCCCGGGACAGGGTCCCTACGAGCAGTACTTC
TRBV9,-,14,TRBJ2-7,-,CASSARSGWGEQYF,TGTGCCAGCAGCGCGCGGAGCGGGTGGGGCGAGCAGTACTTC